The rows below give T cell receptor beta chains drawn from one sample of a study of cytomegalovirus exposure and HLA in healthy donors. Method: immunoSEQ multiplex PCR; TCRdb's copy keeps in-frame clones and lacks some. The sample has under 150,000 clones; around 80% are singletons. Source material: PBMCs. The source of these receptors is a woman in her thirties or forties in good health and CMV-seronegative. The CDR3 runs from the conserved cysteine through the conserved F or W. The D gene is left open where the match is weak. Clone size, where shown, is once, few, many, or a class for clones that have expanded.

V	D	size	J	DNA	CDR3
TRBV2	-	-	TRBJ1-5	TGTGCCAGCAAATTCGTAGGGGATCAGCCCCAGCATTTT	CASKFVGDQPQHF
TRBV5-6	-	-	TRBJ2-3	TGTGCCAGCAGCTTTAACCGGGGGAGCACAGATACGCAGTATTTT	CASSFNRGSTDTQYF
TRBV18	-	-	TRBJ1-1	TGTGCCAGCTCACCAGAGGCGGATAACACTGAAGCTTTCTTT	CASSPEADNTEAFF
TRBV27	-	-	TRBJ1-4	TGTGCCAGCAGTTTACTCTATGCAACTAATGAAAAACTGTTTTTT	CASSLLYATNEKLFF
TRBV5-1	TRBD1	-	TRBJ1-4	TGCGCCAGCAGCTTGGGGCCGGACAGGGCGGAAAAACTGTTTTTT	CASSLGPDRAEKLFF
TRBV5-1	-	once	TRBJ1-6	TGCGCCAGCAGCTTGGATGGGAGCTCCTATAATTCACCCCTCCACTTT	CASSLDGSSYNSPLHF
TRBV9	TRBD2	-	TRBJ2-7	TGTGCCAGCAGCGTAGCCCCGACTAGCGGGGGCCCTGGGAAGCAGTACTTC	CASSVAPTSGGPGKQYF
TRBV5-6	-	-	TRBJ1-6	TGTGCCAGCAGCTTACAGGGCCCTCCCGGGGATTCACCCCTCCACTTT	CASSLQGPPGDSPLHF
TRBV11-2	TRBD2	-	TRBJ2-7	TGTGCCAGCAGCTTAGTACTAGCGGGAAGCTACGAGCAGTACTTC	CASSLVLAGSYEQYF
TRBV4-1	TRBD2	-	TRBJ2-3	TGCGCCAGCAGCCAAGTAGCGGGGGCCCCCACAGATACGCAGTATTTT	CASSQVAGAPTDTQYF
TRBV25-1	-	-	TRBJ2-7	TGTGCCAGCAGTGAATCCCTCGGGGTTTGGAACGAGCAGTACTTC	CASSESLGVWNEQYF
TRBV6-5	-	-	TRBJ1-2	TGTGCCAGCAGTTCCCCCGGTAGTCCCGGCTATGGCTACACCTTC	CASSSPGSPGYGYTF
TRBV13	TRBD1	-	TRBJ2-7	TGTGCCAGCACCCGCCTCGGGACAGGGGGAGGCGAGCAGTACTTC	CASTRLGTGGGEQYF
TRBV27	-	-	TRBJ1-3	TGTGCCAGCAGTTTACGCAGCTCTGGAAACACCATATATTTT	CASSLRSSGNTIYF
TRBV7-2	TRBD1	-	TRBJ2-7	TGTGCCAGCACCGCGGCCGTGAGGACAGGGCTCTCCTACGAGCAGTACTTC	CASTAAVRTGLSYEQYF
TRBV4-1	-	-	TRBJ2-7	TGCGCCAGCAGCCCACAAGGCCAGGGCCCCTACGAGCAGTACTTC	CASSPQGQGPYEQYF
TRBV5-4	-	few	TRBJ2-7	TGTGCCAGCAGCGTTGGACAGAACCTGTTAGGATACGAGCAGTACTTC	CASSVGQNLLGYEQYF
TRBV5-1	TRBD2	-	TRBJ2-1	TGCGCCAGCAGCTCCGGGACTAACAATGAGCAGTTCTTC	CASSSGTNNEQFF
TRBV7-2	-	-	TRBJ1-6	TGTGCCAGCAGCCCCCCCGGCAGGGTAGATTCACCCCTCCACTTT	CASSPPGRVDSPLHF
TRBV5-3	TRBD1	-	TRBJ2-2	TGTGCCAGAAGCTCGGTTCAGGACAGGGTACCGAGCGGGGAGCTGTTTTTT	CARSSVQDRVPSGELFF
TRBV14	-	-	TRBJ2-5	TGTGCCAGCAGCCCAACAGAGGGTCGTCGCCAAGAGACCCAGTACTTC	CASSPTEGRRQETQYF
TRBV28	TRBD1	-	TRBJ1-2	TGTGCCAGCAGTCCCTCTCGACAGGGGCCCAACTATGGCTACACCTTC	CASSPSRQGPNYGYTF
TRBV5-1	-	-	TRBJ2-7	TGCGCCAGCAGCTTGGCCTCAGGGAACTCCTACGAGCAGTACTTC	CASSLASGNSYEQYF
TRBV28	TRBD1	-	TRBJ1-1	TGTGCCAGCAGAGCTAGACAGGGGTGGAACACTGAAGCTTTCTTT	CASRARQGWNTEAFF
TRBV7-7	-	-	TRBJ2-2	TGTGCTAGCAGCTTGGGACACAACACCGGGGAGCTGTTTTTT	CASSLGHNTGELFF
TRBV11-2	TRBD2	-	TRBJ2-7	TGTGCCAGCAGCTTAGGACTAGCGGGAGAAGCAGTTTACGAGCAGTACTTC	CASSLGLAGEAVYEQYF
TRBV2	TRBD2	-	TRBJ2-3	TGTGCCAGCAGATTAAGCCTAGCGGGAGTTGATACGCAGTATTTT	CASRLSLAGVDTQYF
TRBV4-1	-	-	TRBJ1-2	TGCGCCAGCAGCCAAGATTCCGGGGGGGTTGGGTATGGCTACACCTTC	CASSQDSGGVGYGYTF
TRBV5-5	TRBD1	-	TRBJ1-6	TGTGCCAGCAGCTTTATAGGGGGCCGGGATTCACCCCTCCACTTT	CASSFIGGRDSPLHF
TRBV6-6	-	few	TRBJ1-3	TGTGCCAGCAGTTACGAGGGTTGGGGAAACACCATATATTTT	CASSYEGWGNTIYF
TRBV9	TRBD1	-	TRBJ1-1	TGTGCCAGCAGCGTAGTTGACAGGGTTTCTGAAGCTTTCTTT	CASSVVDRVSEAFF
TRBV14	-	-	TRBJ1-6	TGTGCCAGCAGCCGGGCCTTGGGGAGCTCCTATAATTCACCCCTCCACTTT	CASSRALGSSYNSPLHF
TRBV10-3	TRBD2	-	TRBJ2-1	TGTGCCATCCGTCCGTCCCTAGCGGCGGGGCTCAATGAGCAGTTCTTC	CAIRPSLAAGLNEQFF